This TCR beta chain emerged from a study of shared clonotypes between healthy human individuals. As for the study in general: The donor group consisted of two women and three men, aged 18 to 49. General observations from the study: Of the naive CD4 clonotypes, around 4.8% were shared across a few donors. Donors were few, which limited the genetic and exposure-history diversity represented.

Germline lookup yields CDR1 SGHRS and CDR2 YFSETQ. V was trimmed by 4 bases and J by 2 bases, leaving 30 bases between them. The CDR3 loop spans 20 amino acids. As for this clone: Its antigen is unidentified.

Assay runs were performed at deep level. The method was immunoSEQ multiplex PCR; TCRdb's version includes in-frame clones alone and lacks a portion of them. The repertoire holds some 2.4 million clones, 90% to 95% seen once, with about 0.38% in the top ten. Sequencing was carried out using naive CD4+ T cells from PBMCs. Indicated subset: CD45RA+ positively selected. This TCR was sampled from a young man in good health. Some clones in this sample may be carry-over from other donors' samples. V usage is TRBV5-1 and J usage is TRBJ1-2, with D perhaps matching TRBD1 (6 bases). This CDR3 is CASSPGQNLNYAGLNYGYTF. Written as DNA, the CDR3 is TGCGCCAGCAGCCCCGGACAGAACCTAAACTATGCGGGCCTAAACTATGGCTACACCTTC.